This T cell receptor (beta chain) was captured by sequencing in a study of T cell responses to AZD1222 COVID-19 vaccine. Details on this clone: Antigen: not known.

Germline CDR1 is SGHTA and CDR2 is FQGNSA. Trimming shortened V by 1 base and J by 6 bases, and 19 bases separated the two germline ends. This CDR3 has 16 amino acids. Sequencing was performed with immunoSEQ multiplex PCR; in TCRdb, only in-frame clones are kept and a portion is missing. The table records some 120,000 clones, 70% to 90% of them present only once. General study results and limits: Along spike, vaccine-associated CD4 TCRs were found throughout, with dominance at 160-218 and 743-854. Seropositive status at baseline applied to only a handful of AZD1222 recipients.

The sequence came from an adult in good health. This chain connects TRBV7-2 to TRBJ2-7; TRBD2 might be the D (7 bases). Source: peripheral blood, taken on day 0 of MenACWY control vaccination. The chain's CDR3 is CASSLVGRGGSSEQYF. The DNA of the CDR3 is TGTGCCAGCAGCTTAGTGGGTAGGGGGGGCAGCTCCGAGCAGTACTTC.